This TCR beta chain was observed in a study of T cells in Graves' hyperthyroidism and ophthalmopathy (dated by TCRdb to between 2018 and 2020). Concerning the study at large: Peripheral blood samples were taken at initial diagnosis, before any treatment was given. Once sampling was done, hyperthyroidism patients were given methimazole at a starting dose of 30 mg daily, whereas ophthalmopathy patients were given high-dose intravenous methylprednisolone. The paper reports TCR Vbeta CDR3 sequencing of some 140 peripheral blood samples: approximately 41 ophthalmopathy, approximately 74 hyperthyroidism and approximately 17 progressor patients. The 85 to 100 discovery patients were randomly split 7:3 into training and test sets. Whether ophthalmopathy could be predicted prospectively was tested in an independent validation cohort made up of approximately 19 hyperthyroidism patients plus 17 patients who later progressed to ophthalmopathy. To identify distinguishing TCR V-J signatures, a discovery cohort of about 100 patients was used, comprising 40 to 45 with Graves' ophthalmopathy and 57 with stable Graves' hyperthyroidism. In addition, the study compared T-cell repertoires in thyroid tissue and in blood from several Graves' hyperthyroidism patients.

The sample holds a few counts of this clonotype. It has no known antigen specificity. Base-call qualities are not available, and no considerably larger clone is one nucleotide away. TCR beta CDR3 regions were amplified from RNA transcripts. For the first round of RT-PCR on the TCR CDR3, the HTBI primer set was used together with the Qiagen OneStep RT-PCR kit. Libraries were constructed in a second round of multiplex PCR, after which size selection and purification were carried out. Libraries were sequenced paired-end with 100 bp reads on an Illumina HiSeq2000. From the authors' description of their analysis: SOAPnuke was used to process the raw data, with reads discarded if the reads contained adapters or uncalled bases, had a mean Phred below 15, or lacked an exact constant-primer or identifier match. COPE v1.2.5 was used to merge the high-quality paired reads, and each unique nucleotide sequence was defined as a clonotype. MiTCR v1.1 was used to align the clonotypes against IMGT TRBV, TRBD and TRBJ reference segments. Only V-J combinations with frequency above 0.0001, covering about 99% of repertoires, were analysed. The TCS score was defined as the ratio of F50 (clonal expansion) to E x V (chaos), calculated using BLOSUM62-based TCRdist between CDR3 peptides within each V-J. Welch's t-statistics and random forest reduced approximately 520 V-J features to about 12, which were used in a naive Bayes classifier (R e1071). The raw public reads went through TCRdb reprocessing: fastp at Q25, MiXCR clone calling, in-frame beta chains kept. Merged by CDR3 protein, the rows form single entries marked with the most common genes and DNA. The authors' filters were not applied to this entry. Recorded for this sample are about 370,000 distinct CDR3 sequences; about 16% of them occurred a single time. The ten largest clones take up under 25% of the sample.

Overall results and qualifications from the work: No statistical method was used to fix the sample size in advance, and group allocation was not hidden from the investigators. Most expanded thyroid clonotypes (frequency above 0.001) were also detected in blood, a finding suggesting that blood repertoires may reflect thyroid immune responses. In validation, progression to ophthalmopathy was predicted by the model with 70.59% sensitivity and 72.22% specificity, a median of approximately 6.5 months before onset. A model built on a 13 V-J signature distinguished ophthalmopathy from stable hyperthyroidism, reaching 87.88% sensitivity and about 81% specificity in cross-validation and 80%/75% in testing.

CDR1 and CDR2 were assigned from the germline V gene as SGHRS and YFSETQ. The CDR3 holds 14 amino acids from the cysteine to the phenylalanine. The DNA shown is the 42-base CDR3, in frame from base 1. The junction carries 10 bases between V and J, which are trimmed by 0 bases and 6 bases respectively. In the ophthalmopathy patients, disease was moderately to severely active, with a Clinical Activity Score of 3 or more, a NOSPECS grade of 4 or more, and a duration of less than 3 months. The study excluded patients with uncontrolled infections, other autoimmune diseases, pregnancy or lactation. Clinical symptoms, serum thyroxine and TRAb, thyroid ultrasound, and orbital computed tomography formed the basis for the diagnoses. PBMCs were separated from roughly 9.3 ml of fresh peripheral blood using Ficoll-Paque density gradient centrifugation. Total RNA was extracted using Trizol reagent, and RNA quality was assessed on an Agilent 2100 Bioanalyzer.

The chain is made from TRBV5-1 and TRBJ2-1; the D gene cannot be named for sure. Sequenced: blood. This clonotype was sampled from a woman aged 55-70 years with Graves' ophthalmopathy. The base sequence is TGCGCCAGCAGCTTGGAAACACCGATCAATGAGCAGTTCTTC. It is translated as CASSLETPINEQFF.